This T cell receptor beta chain emerged from a study of T cell changes during pregnancy in multiple sclerosis. Trimming pared 1 base from V and 4 bases from J, leaving 11 bases between. This CDR3 spans 16 amino acids. Germline V CDR1 and CDR2: SGHTA, FQGNSA. Sequencing used immunoSEQ multiplex PCR; TCRdb keeps in-frame clones, though not all of them. Among tens of thousands of clones listed, about 90% were seen once. This TCR derives from a female donor with multiple sclerosis, enrolled in a pregnancy study. The chain links TRBV7-2 to TRBJ2-6; D may be TRBD1 (5 bases). The sample here was CD4+ T cells from peripheral blood mononuclear cells, taken in the second trimester of pregnancy. As DNA, the CDR3 is TGTGCCAGCAGCTTAGGGGGCGGAAGAGGGGCCAACGTCCTGACTTTC. It encodes CASSLGGGRGANVLTF.